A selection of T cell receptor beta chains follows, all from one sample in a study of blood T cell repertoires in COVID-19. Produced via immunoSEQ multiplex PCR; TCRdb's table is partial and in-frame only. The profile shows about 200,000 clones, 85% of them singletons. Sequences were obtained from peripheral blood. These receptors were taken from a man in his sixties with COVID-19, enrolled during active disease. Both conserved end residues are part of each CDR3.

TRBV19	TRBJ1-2	CASSIQGSGYTF
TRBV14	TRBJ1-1	CASSQRGYRGTEAFF
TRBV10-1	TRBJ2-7	CASSEGPGVSYEQYF
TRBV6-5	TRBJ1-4	CASRGGPGEKLFF
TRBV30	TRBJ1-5	CAWSVVSTDQPQHF
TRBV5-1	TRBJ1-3	CASASGQGSGNTIYF
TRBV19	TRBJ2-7	CASSTAYEQYF
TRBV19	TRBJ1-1	CASSIQAGKGTEAFF
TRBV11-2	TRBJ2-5	CASTQLGSPQYF
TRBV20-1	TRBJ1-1	CSAIRQIEAFF
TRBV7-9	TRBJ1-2	CASSTGTGGAKGYTF
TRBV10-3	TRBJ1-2	CAITSGQGNYGYTF
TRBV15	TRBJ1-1	CATSIGQNTEAFF
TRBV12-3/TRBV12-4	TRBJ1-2	CASSLGTGLGYTF
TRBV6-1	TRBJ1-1	CASSDLEVDRGRGNTEAFF
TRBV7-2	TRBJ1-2	CASSPGTGLYGYTF
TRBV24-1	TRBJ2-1	CATSDPGLAGGKNQFF
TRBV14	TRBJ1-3	CASSHLHDGQASGNTIYF
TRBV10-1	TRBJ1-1	CASSESAAGDTEAFF